This T cell receptor beta chain was retrieved from a study of control samples from healthy donors and cancer patients (TCRdb year 2020). About this clone itself: Its antigen target is currently unknown. No clone much larger than this one lies a single base away; base qualities are absent.

The germline V gene (reference sequence) specifies LNHDA as CDR1 and SQIVND as CDR2. Measured from the cysteine to the phenylalanine, the CDR3 is 15 residues long. Only the CDR3 portion is preserved as DNA: 45 bases, with reading frame beginning at the first base. Relative to germline, V is missing 7 bases and J is missing 3 bases, with 10 bases of the junction outside any gene match. The library was built by means of the immunoSEQ multiplex PCR assay. This is the immuneACCESS table as TCRdb keeps it, with only in-frame sequences that have V and J called. A part of the clones is gone; compared with another copy, unresolved V genes explain less than half, and the rest is unexplained. This sample comprises over 150,000 clones, roughly 92% of them detected only once. The top ten clonotypes cover about 1.5% of the sample.

The chain was built from TRBV19 and TRBJ2-3, and 7 bases in between align with TRBD1. The specimen was blood. The sequence was obtained from a woman between 18 and 30 years old in good health. The CDR3 is CASTSLDRATDTQYF. The DNA sequence is given as TGTGCCAGTACCTCACTAGACAGGGCGACAGATACGCAGTATTTT. Extended through the reference TRBV19 and TRBJ2-3 proteins, this CDR3 yields the full variable domain: DGGITQSPKYLFRKEGQNVTLSCEQNLNHDAMYWYRQDPGQGLRLIYYSQIVNDFQKGDIAEGYSVSREKKESFPLTVTSAQKNPTAFYLCASTSLDRATDTQYFGPGTRLTVL.